This TCR beta chain derives from a study of cytomegalovirus exposure and HLA in healthy donors (dated by TCRdb to 2015 to 2018). Broadly, across the study: According to an earlier analysis of around 600 of the donors, roughly 180 million T cells yielded 117 million unique TCR beta sequences and approximately 300 Gb of sequence data. An early release that covered roughly 600 HLA-typed donors contained approximately 300 gigabases of sequencing data and tens of millions of unique TCR sequences. Of the roughly 400 genotyped donors, less than 85% were placed in the genetic ancestry cluster associated with self-reported Caucasian donors. The study was designed to test whether signatures of past pathogen exposure could be identified by cataloging public T cell receptors. The study used immunosequencing to profile the T cell repertoires of 666 subjects and linked those repertoires to cytomegalovirus serostatus. In addition to the first cohort of roughly 700 subjects, a separate validation cohort of 100 to 150 different subjects was used. High-throughput TCR immunosequencing, statistical association of individual TCRs with disease status, and machine learning were combined to predict cytomegalovirus infection status. A later analysis re-examined previously published TCR beta repertoires from just over 650 donors and added high-resolution HLA genotyping to investigate patterns of TCR occurrence. Rather than drawing on any new phenotypic data, the later analysis identified candidate immune exposures from TCR beta sequences and the way those sequences occurred across donors. To decide whether each TCR beta V gene segment behaved as functional or pseudogenic, an earlier analysis of some 600 of the donors relied on high-throughput TCR beta sequencing. Donor age, sex, ethnicity and CMV serostatus were compiled together with the repertoire data. A later genetic analysis took genome-wide SNP genotypes for about 55% of the roughly 700 donors and used that subset as a discovery cohort. Every discovery cohort repertoire had been produced on one sequencing platform. HLA typing included class I and class II loci at four-digit resolution. Typing coverage varied by locus: about 620-640 donors for A, B, C, DRB1 and DQB1; approximately 520 for DQA1; about 570 for DPA1; some 470 for DPB1. A handful of DR-DQ haplotypes were handled as single units for association and clustering because linkage in the cohort was strong. Among roughly 400 genotyped donors of the cohort, an average of about 240,000 unique TCR beta nucleotide sequences were sequenced per donor, around 20% of them non-productive.

This clone was detected a few times. Which antigen it targets is not known. No base qualities exist here, and no much larger clone lies one base off it. The cohort comprised several hundred healthy bone marrow donors. At the time of sampling, all cohort members were nominally healthy, though unrecorded immune exposures were likely present. The donor tested CMV seronegative and was one of the 352 seronegative cohort members. Each donor provided a peripheral blood sample, and peripheral blood mononuclear cells were used for TCR beta sequencing. The Qiagen DNeasy Blood Extraction Kit was used to extract genomic DNA from the blood cell samples. Beyond this particular receptor, the publication reports: A later analysis found that TCR association rates varied across HLA loci, with DRB1 alleles showing the most associated TCRs and HLA-C alleles the fewest. Across donors, most TCR sequences were observed very rarely, whereas some public TCRs were present in many individuals. Most CMV-associated TCR beta chains appeared to be HLA-restricted in a later analysis, and the HLA associations seemed to be driven largely by CMV exposure. Because counts were too low, 15 to 20 rarely observed V segments, including chromosome 9 orphons, were left out of the earlier analysis of 587 of the donors. In this cohort, only TCR beta chains were sequenced, and detectable features were limited by the absence of alpha or paired-chain data. In vitro tests confirmed that a few of the cytomegalovirus-associated TCR beta chains recognize cytomegalovirus antigens. Correlated functional status among segregating V segments might be attributable to linkage disequilibrium, but an unknown experimental factor could not be ruled out. In a later analysis, HLA-associated TCR beta chains showed more clonal expansion and lower generation probabilities than non-associated chains that were equally common. A group of highly shared sequence variants was considered likely to be a technical artifact of the sequencing pipeline. In an earlier analysis of a few hundred of the donors, most TCR beta V segments were observed in productive rearrangements about 90% or about 30% of the time, broadly matching IMGT annotations. Because HLA typing was missing for some donors at each locus, association tests included only the typed subset. Roughly uniform sequencing depth across donors was assumed in presence/absence analyses, although this assumption may not hold. Immune exposure information for the cohort was limited to CMV serostatus. The classifier was reported to diagnose cytomegalovirus status with high specificity and sensitivity in both the original cohort and the validation cohort. A later genetic analysis associated a missense DCLRE1C variant with V-gene and J-gene trimming of TCR beta chains, and an independent cohort replicated the association. According to a later analysis, parvovirus B19, influenza, CMV and Epstein-Barr virus appeared linked to several top co-occurrence clusters. Because the 87-base-pair reads could not distinguish some IMGT-functional V segments, including TRBV6-2 and TRBV6-3, those segments were excluded. Specific HLA alleles were associated with 16,951 TCR beta sequences at a false discovery rate of 0.05 in a later analysis. In the study, around 160 TCR beta chains were listed as associated with cytomegalovirus. According to the authors, the approach could potentially be generalized to other disease states and immunological phenotypes. Assigning TCR associations to individual alleles was difficult when HLA alleles, especially DR and DQ, strongly co-occurred. A further reported finding was that TCR beta sequences accurately predicted the HLA-A and HLA-B alleles for most subjects in the first cohort. In a later genetic analysis, fewer N-insertions in productive TCRs were reported among donors in an Asian-associated ancestry cluster than the roughly 700-donor mean.

From the germline V gene, CDR1 is SQVTM and CDR2 is ANQGSEA. The cysteine opens and the phenylalanine closes a CDR3 of 13 amino acids. CDR3 DNA is the only sequence kept; it has 39 bases, read in frame from the first base. V and J are truncated by 7 bases and 0 bases respectively, leaving an intervening sequence of 12 bases. The library was made by the immunoSEQ multiplex PCR assay. A mixture of 60 forward primers for TCR Vbeta segments and 13 reverse primers for TCR Jbeta segments was used in the multiplex PCR. The CDR3 region of rearranged TCR beta genes was amplified from genomic DNA with a multiplex PCR assay. Amplified TCR beta libraries were sequenced as 87-base-pair reads on the Illumina HiSeq System. In the original analysis: In a later analysis, some 80 million unique TCR beta chains were counted across the approximately 640 repertoires, and roughly 11 million of these chains were shared by at least two donors. Raw reads were error-corrected and collapsed into unique sequences with a nearest-neighbor algorithm that merged closely related sequences to remove PCR and sequencing errors. To assign V, D and J gene segments, CDR3 sequences were aligned to IMGT reference sequences. For a sequence to be retained, a match of at least six nucleotides to both a V gene segment and a J gene segment was required. A rearrangement counted as productive if the CDR3 had no stop codons and remained in frame with V and J, and every other rearrangement counted as non-productive. Following IMGT convention, CDR3 was defined as the stretch from the second conserved V-encoded cysteine up to the conserved J-encoded phenylalanine. In an earlier analysis of around 640 of the donors, sequences lacking an unambiguous match to a single V gene segment were excluded. An earlier analysis of over 450 of the donors classified V segments as functional when productive rearrangements were above 56.7% and as segregating when the standard deviation between donors was above 5%. A statistical classification framework was built for diagnosing cytomegalovirus status from the catalog of TCR beta chain sequences. In a later analysis, V and J genes were assigned by comparing TCR nucleotide sequences against IMGT/GENE-DB human TR gene sequences. The TCRdist pipeline was used in a later analysis to assign CDR3 sequences and most-parsimonious VDJ recombination scenarios. A later analysis defined each TCR beta chain by its CDR3 amino acid sequence plus V-gene family, and excluded reads lacking a unique V-gene family. To address suspected cross-contamination and a sequencing artifact, a later analysis removed 592 highly shared, low-generation-probability nucleotide sequences. A later analysis calculated a clonal expansion index for each public chain from normalized within-repertoire ranks of inferred template counts. In a later analysis, generation probabilities were computed with a VDJ recombination model fitted to out-of-frame rearrangements, and the resulting probabilities were checked against IGoR. A later analysis scored TCR-TCR, TCR-HLA and TCR-CMV co-occurrence with hypergeometric tests, applying a repertoire-size bias correction to TCR pairs. In a later analysis, false discovery rates were estimated by permuting HLA or CMV assignments 20 times. A later analysis grouped co-occurring TCRs with DBSCAN, adding TCRdist sequence similarity when clustering within HLA-allele-positive subsets. For co-occurrence clustering, repertoires with fewer than 30,000 or more than 120,000 public chains were excluded, along with four to six repertoires with anomalous nucleotide sharing. TCRdb took over this immuneACCESS table, retaining in-frame rearrangements with V and J assigned. Such tables are incomplete; in checked studies, under half of the missing clones stem from an unresolved V gene, and the remainder is unexplained. V and J calls and clone size are copied from that table; D and trimming were computed from the DNA. The sample contains tens of thousands of clones, 40% to 45% of them found a single time. The top ten clones comprise less than 2% of the sample.

The chain is made from TRBV29-1 and TRBJ1-1; TRBD1 is a weak D gene call, 5 bases matching. Specimen: PBMCs. This receptor was identified in a woman aged 50 to 60 in good health and CMV-seronegative. Read as DNA, the sequence is TGCAGCGCCCGCCTGGGGCTGAACACTGAAGCTTTCTTT. It translates as CSARLGLNTEAFF.